Following are 13 T cell receptor beta chains from one sample sequenced in a study of blood T cell repertoires in COVID-19. TCRdb keeps only in-frame clones here, not all; method: immunoSEQ multiplex PCR. The table includes about 160,000 clones, about 90% detected once. The material sequenced was peripheral blood. These receptors were obtained from a man aged 30-40 years with COVID-19, enrolled during active disease.

The rearrangement joins TRBV18 to TRBJ2-3; 10 nucleotides line up with TRBD2. There are 16 residues in the CDR3. Germline V gene data show CDR1 as KGHSH and CDR2 as LQKENI. V lost 3 bases and J lost 8; bases outside the gene matches: 11. The CDR3 coding sequence is TGTGCCAGCTCACCCCCGGGACTAGCGCCCGGGCTTACGCAGTATTTT. Its translation is CASSPPGLAPGLTQYF.

V usage is TRBV24-1 and J usage is TRBJ1-5, with TRBD1 as a possible D gene (5 bases). The CDR3 covers 15 residues. Germline V CDR1 and CDR2: KGHDR, SFDVKD. V gave up 2 bases and J gave up 15 bases, with 22 bases separating them. The CDR3 protein is CATSDSRGLAGIVHF. For the CDR3, the DNA is TGTGCCACCAGTGATTCTAGGGGTTTGGCAGGGATTGTGCATTTT.

The V call is TRBV4-3, the J call TRBJ1-2; 7 bases agree with TRBD1. This CDR3 is built from 11 residues. Germline values: CDR1 LGHNA, CDR2 YSLEER. The V gene end was trimmed by 6 bases and the J gene end by 10 bases; junction bases not matched to a gene: 5. The CDR3 is CASREQGSYTF. CDR3 bases: TGCGCCAGCAGGGAACAGGGGTCCTACACCTTC.

V gene TRBV7-9 combines with J gene TRBJ2-5, with 7 bases that match TRBD1. The CDR3 contains 14 residues. CDR1 and CDR2 (germline): SEHNR, FQNEAQ (reference sequence). J gave up 5 bases and V 3 bases, and 6 bases lay outside the gene matches. DNA for the CDR3: TGTGCCAGCAGCTTCGACAGGGACGTCGAGACCCAGTACTTC. Protein sequence: CASSFDRDVETQYF. The full variable domain, in which reference TRBV7-9 and TRBJ2-5 provide the parts outside the CDR3, is DTGVSQNPRHKITKRGQNVTFRCDPISEHNRLYWYRQTLGQGPEFLTYFQNEAQLEKSRLLSDRFSAERPKGSFSTLEIQRTEQGDSAMYLCASSFDRDVETQYFGPGTRLLVL.

V is TRBV7-8 and J is TRBJ1-5; TRBD1 is a possible D gene (6 bases). This CDR3 is built from 16 residues. The V and J ends lost 5 bases and 7 bases respectively, with 21 bases between them. Germline CDR1 SGHVS, CDR2 FQNEAQ. CDR3 bases: TGTGCCAGCAGCCTCAGCCGGGGGGCGTCAGGACAGCCCCAGCATTTT. Its protein is CASSLSRGASGQPQHF.

The chain employs TRBV6-5 and TRBJ1-1; D remains unclear. V shed 0 bases and J shed 5 bases, with 7 bases lying between them. This CDR3 is 13 amino acids long. Germline values: CDR1 MNHEY, CDR2 SVGAGI. The CDR3 loop is CASSYSTGTEAFF. Written as DNA, the CDR3 is TGTGCCAGCAGTTACTCGACGGGGACTGAAGCTTTCTTT.

The chain joins TRBV4-2 to TRBJ2-7, with a weak D call TRBD1 (6 bases). The V gene lost 1 base and the J gene lost 0 bases, with 10 bases spanning the gap. Germline CDR1 LGHNA, CDR2 YNFKEQ. This CDR3 is built from 15 residues. The CDR3 protein is CASSQARDNSYEQYF. CDR3 DNA sequence: TGTGCCAGCAGCCAAGCAAGGGACAACTCCTACGAGCAGTACTTC.

J is TRBJ2-5 and V is TRBV30, with 7 bases that match TRBD1. The CDR3 has 13 residues. The germline CDR1 and CDR2 sequences are GTSNPN and SVGIG (reference sequence). The V gene end was trimmed by 5 bases and the J gene end by 3 bases; junction bases not matched to a gene: 6. DNA for the CDR3: TGTGCCTGGGTCCGGGACAGAAAAGAGACCCAGTACTTC. Encoded protein: CAWVRDRKETQYF.

The rearrangement uses TRBV28 and TRBJ2-7; TRBD1 aligns across 8 bases. This CDR3 has 13 amino acids. V shed 6 bases, J shed 4 bases, and the junction held 5 bases outside the gene matches. Germline assignment: CDR1 MDHEN and CDR2 SYDVKM. Written as DNA, the CDR3 is TGTGCCAGCAGGACAGGGGAATGGTACGAGCAGTACTTC. This encodes CASRTGEWYEQYF.

The gene calls are TRBV5-6 and TRBJ1-5; 10 nucleotides align to TRBD1. This CDR3 comprises 16 residues. Germline CDR1 SGHDT, CDR2 YYEEEE. The J segment lost 11 bases and the V segment lost 0 bases, leaving 11 bases of the junction unmatched. The CDR3 reads CASSLEASRGQGSQHF. The CDR3 DNA sequence: TGTGCCAGCAGCTTGGAAGCTTCGCGGGGACAGGGGTCCCAGCATTTT.

The chain combines TRBV11-3 with TRBJ1-1, with TRBD1 matching over 9 bases. Germline V lookup: CDR1 SGHNT, CDR2 YENEEA. This CDR3 comprises 14 residues. V shed 1 base, J shed 3 bases, and the junction held 0 bases outside the gene matches. The CDR3 region has the DNA TGTGCCAGCAGCTTAGGGACAGGGGACACTGAAGCTTTCTTT. This encodes CASSLGTGDTEAFF.

This clone has just a few counts. The chain is built from TRBV2 and TRBJ1-5; perhaps TRBD1 as D (6 bases). V lost 8 bases and J 0 bases, leaving 17 bases between the germline ends. The CDR3 extends over 16 amino acids. Germline V CDR1 and CDR2: SNHLY, FYNNEI. This chain's CDR3 is CASGRQVTRSNQPQHF. CDR3 bases: TGTGCCAGCGGAAGACAGGTAACTCGTAGCAATCAGCCCCAGCATTTT.

The J gene is TRBJ1-5, the V gene TRBV4-2; D is unclear. The germline CDR1 and CDR2 sequences are LGHNA and YNFKEQ. This CDR3 comprises 15 residues. The germline V and J ends were trimmed by 2 bases and 3 bases, with 11 bases remaining between them. The CDR3 sequence: CASSQSEGTNQPQHF. The CDR3 DNA reads as TGTGCCAGCAGCCAAAGTGAGGGTACCAATCAGCCCCAGCATTTT.